This T cell receptor (beta chain) was retrieved from a study of T cell responses to AZD1222 COVID-19 vaccine. Findings and limits, study-wide: Only a handful of AZD1222 recipients, several in all, had baseline seropositivity. The donor group comprised mostly white British people and more females; the analysis possibly underestimated clonal diversity. Rises in breadth and depth of Spike-specific TCRs came after two AZD1222 doses.

Germline loops: CDR1 SGHRS, CDR2 YFSETQ. The junction had 8 bases not matched to a gene; V was cut back by 3 bases and J by 2 bases. The CDR3 length is 15 residues. As concerns this clone: As yet, its antigen is unknown.

Here immunoSEQ multiplex PCR was the method, and the copy in TCRdb shows in-frame clones only, minus some. The data show some 66,000 clones, roughly 87% seen once. The sequence was collected from an adult who received the AZD1222 COVID-19 vaccine. The source was peripheral blood, collected 28 days after the second AZD1222 dose. The chain uses TRBV5-1 and TRBJ2-7; TRBD1 aligns across 7 bases. The chain's CDR3 is CASSWARTGTYEQYF. Here the CDR3 DNA reads TGCGCCAGCAGCTGGGCCCGGACAGGTACCTACGAGCAGTACTTC. The full variable domain, rest sourced from reference TRBV5-1 and TRBJ2-7, is KAGVTQTPRYLIKTRGQQVTLSCSPISGHRSVSWYQQTPGQGLQFLFEYFSETQRNKGNFPGRFSGRQFSNSRSEMNVSTLELGDSALYLCASSWARTGTYEQYFGPGTRLTVT.